Below, 8 T cell receptor beta chains from the same sample are listed, as sequenced in a study of cytomegalovirus exposure and HLA in healthy donors. The PCR used 60 Vbeta and 13 Jbeta primers. Profiling relied on immunoSEQ multiplex PCR, and the TCRdb table lists in-frame clones only, not all of them. The repertoire includes tens of thousands of clones, approximately 74% of them detected once, and 6.2% sits in the top ten. Sequencing was performed on PBMCs. Source of these receptors: a woman aged 45-60 years in good health and CMV-seropositive.

This sequence joins TRBV9 and TRBJ2-5; D call uncertain. CDR1 and CDR2 (germline): SGDLS, YYNGEE. The V and J ends lost 0 bases and 4 bases respectively, with 13 bases between them. The CDR3 covers 15 residues. The CDR3, as DNA: TGTGCCAGCAGCGTAGCTCCAGGAAAAGGAGAGACCCAGTACTTC. It encodes CASSVAPGKGETQYF.

V gene TRBV19 combines with J gene TRBJ2-5, with unresolved D. The V gene's germline CDR1 is LNHDA and CDR2 SQIVND (reference sequence). The CDR3 has 12 amino acids. Trimming removed 3 bases from V and 7 bases from J, with 9 bases in between. CDR3 bases: TGTGCCAGTAGTATCCAATCGGGGACCCAGTACTTC. Protein: CASSIQSGTQYF.

The CDR3 is CASSSTSGSLYEQYF. Here the CDR3 DNA reads TGTGCCAGCAGTTCGACTAGCGGGAGCCTCTACGAGCAGTACTTC. This chain connects TRBV28 to TRBJ2-7; the match to TRBD2 covers 12 bases. CDR3 size: 15 residues. From germline, CDR1 is MDHEN and CDR2 SYDVKM. J lost 3 bases, V lost 4 bases, and 4 bases had no gene match.

V is TRBV30 and J is TRBJ2-1; tentative D call: TRBD2 (6 bases). The CDR3 is made up of 14 amino acids. The ends were cut back, 1 base at V and 6 bases at J, with 13 bases in the middle. Germline CDR1 is GTSNPN and CDR2 is SVGIG (reference sequence). In DNA form, the CDR3 reads TGTGCCTGGAGTGCGGGAATGGGGGGCAATGAGCAGTTCTTC. Its translation: CAWSAGMGGNEQFF. The full variable domain, rest sourced from reference TRBV30 and TRBJ2-1, is SQTIHQWPATLVQPVGSPLSLECTVEGTSNPNLYWYRQAAGRGLQLLFYSVGIGQISSEVPQNLSASRPQDRQFILSSKKLLLSDSGFYLCAWSAGMGGNEQFFGPGTRLTVL.

This sequence joins TRBV30 and TRBJ2-5; TRBD2 is a possible D gene (5 bases). Deletions cut 5 bases from V and 7 bases from J, with 8 bases between. Germline V gene data show CDR1 as GTSNPN and CDR2 as SVGIG (reference sequence). The CDR3 length is 10 residues. CDR3 loop: CAWGEGTQYF. The CDR3 DNA reads TGTGCCTGGGGAGAGGGGACCCAGTACTTC.

The chain joins TRBV2 to TRBJ2-1, with D possibly TRBD1 on 5 matching bases. This CDR3 contains 15 residues. In germline, CDR1 is SNHLY, CDR2 FYNNEI. Deletions cut 3 bases from V and 0 bases from J, with 9 bases between. CDR3 in amino acids: CASSETESSYNEQFF. CDR3 nucleotide sequence: TGTGCCAGCAGTGAGACAGAAAGCTCCTACAATGAGCAGTTCTTC.

J is TRBJ1-1 and V is TRBV25-1; perhaps TRBD1 as D (5 bases). Germline loops: CDR1 MGHDK, CDR2 SYGVNS. The CDR3 extends over 13 amino acids. V gave up 1 base and J gave up 8 bases, with 11 bases separating them. CDR3 amino acids: CASSEWTLREAFF. The DNA for the CDR3 is TGTGCCAGCAGTGAATGGACACTCAGAGAAGCTTTCTTT.

This clone was seen more than once but under ten times. This same CDR3 is encoded by further DNA sequences in the sample. The chain is built from TRBV6-4 and TRBJ2-1; 9 positions match TRBD2. Germline V gene lookup returns CDR1 MRHNA and CDR2 SNTAGT. V lost 0 bases, J lost 3 bases, and 0 bases stayed unmatched. CDR3 length: 15 amino acids. The CDR3 region is CASSDSSGSYNEQFF. Written as DNA, the CDR3 is TGTGCCAGCAGTGACTCTAGCGGGAGCTACAATGAGCAGTTCTTC.